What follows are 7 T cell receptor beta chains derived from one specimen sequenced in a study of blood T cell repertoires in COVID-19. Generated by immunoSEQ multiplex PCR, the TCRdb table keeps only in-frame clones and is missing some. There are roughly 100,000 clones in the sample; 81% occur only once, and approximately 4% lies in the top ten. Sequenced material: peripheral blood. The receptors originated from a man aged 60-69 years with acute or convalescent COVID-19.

CDR3: CASSTRGLRKLRMNTEAFF. The CDR3 DNA is TGTGCCAGCAGTACCAGGGGGTTGAGGAAACTGCGGATGAACACTGAAGCTTTCTTT. This rearrangement joins TRBV27 to TRBJ1-1; 7 positions agree with TRBD1. This CDR3 comprises 19 residues. Trimming removed 5 bases from V and 0 bases from J; junction bases left unmatched: 18. Germline lookup yields CDR1 MNHEY and CDR2 SMNVEV (reference sequence).

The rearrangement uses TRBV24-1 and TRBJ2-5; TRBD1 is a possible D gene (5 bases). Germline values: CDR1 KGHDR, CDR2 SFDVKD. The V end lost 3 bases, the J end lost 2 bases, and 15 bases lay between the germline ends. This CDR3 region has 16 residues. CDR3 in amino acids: CATSDRRGREQETQYF. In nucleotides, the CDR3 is TGTGCCACCAGTGATAGGCGAGGCAGGGAACAAGAGACCCAGTACTTC.

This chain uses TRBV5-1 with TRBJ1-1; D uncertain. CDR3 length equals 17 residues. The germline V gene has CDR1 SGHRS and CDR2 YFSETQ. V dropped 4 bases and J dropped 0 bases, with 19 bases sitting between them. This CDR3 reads CASSHGESLLMNTEAFF. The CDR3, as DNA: TGCGCCAGCAGCCATGGGGAGTCCCTCCTCATGAACACTGAAGCTTTCTTT. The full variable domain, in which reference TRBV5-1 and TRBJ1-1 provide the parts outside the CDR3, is KAGVTQTPRYLIKTRGQQVTLSCSPISGHRSVSWYQQTPGQGLQFLFEYFSETQRNKGNFPGRFSGRQFSNSRSEMNVSTLELGDSALYLCASSHGESLLMNTEAFFGQGTRLTVV.

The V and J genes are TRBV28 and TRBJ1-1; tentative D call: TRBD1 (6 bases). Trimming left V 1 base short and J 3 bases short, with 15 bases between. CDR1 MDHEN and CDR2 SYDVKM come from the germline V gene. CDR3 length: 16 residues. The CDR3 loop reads CASSLFTSTGYTEAFF. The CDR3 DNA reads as TGTGCCAGCAGTTTATTCACTTCCACAGGGTACACTGAAGCTTTCTTT.

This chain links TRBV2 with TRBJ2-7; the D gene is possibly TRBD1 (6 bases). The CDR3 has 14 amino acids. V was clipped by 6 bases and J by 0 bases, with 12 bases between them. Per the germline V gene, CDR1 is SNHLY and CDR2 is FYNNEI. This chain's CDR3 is CASRWTASSYEQYV. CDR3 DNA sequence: TGTGCCAGCAGGTGGACAGCGAGCTCCTACGAGCAGTACGTC.

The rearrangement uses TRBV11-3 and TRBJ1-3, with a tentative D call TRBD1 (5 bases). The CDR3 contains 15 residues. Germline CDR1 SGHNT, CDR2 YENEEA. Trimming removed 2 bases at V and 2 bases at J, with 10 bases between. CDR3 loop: CASSLRQQAGNTIYF. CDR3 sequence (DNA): TGTGCCAGCAGCTTAAGACAGCAGGCTGGAAACACCATATATTTT.

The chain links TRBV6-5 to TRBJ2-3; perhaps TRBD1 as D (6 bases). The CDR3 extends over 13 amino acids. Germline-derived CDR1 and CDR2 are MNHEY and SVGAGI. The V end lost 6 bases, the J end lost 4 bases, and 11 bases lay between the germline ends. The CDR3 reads CASRARGPDTQYF. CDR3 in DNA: TGTGCCAGCAGGGCCAGGGGACCAGATACGCAGTATTTT.